This record looks at one T cell receptor beta chain sequence and its context. Germline CDR1 MNHEY, CDR2 SVGAGI. The length of the CDR3 is 14 residues. After removal of 8 bases from V and 4 bases from J, the junction contained 8 bases not matched to a gene. The data were taken from a study of blood T cell repertoires in COVID-19. Study-level background: Samples taken during acute and convalescent COVID-19 were collected in the United States, Italy and Spain. The cDNA or gDNA used as material had been derived from T cells, B-cell-depleted T cells, or PBMCs.

In the source study's methods: From reference gene primer amplification, estimates of nucleated cell counts were derived. Measured with immunoSEQ multiplex PCR; TCRdb has only the in-frame clones, and not every one. D and trimming were read from the DNA, whereas the V and J calls and clone size are those reported in that table. The sample has about 400,000 clones, 70% to 90% seen once; the top ten hold about 3%. V usage is TRBV6-5 and J usage is TRBJ2-7; 10 nucleotides line up with TRBD2. The sequencing input was peripheral blood. The origin of this receptor is a human donor in a cohort sampled during active COVID-19. CDR3 region: CASGLRAGGYEQYF. CDR3 nucleotide sequence: TGTGCCAGCGGACTTCGAGCGGGAGGGTACGAGCAGTACTTC.